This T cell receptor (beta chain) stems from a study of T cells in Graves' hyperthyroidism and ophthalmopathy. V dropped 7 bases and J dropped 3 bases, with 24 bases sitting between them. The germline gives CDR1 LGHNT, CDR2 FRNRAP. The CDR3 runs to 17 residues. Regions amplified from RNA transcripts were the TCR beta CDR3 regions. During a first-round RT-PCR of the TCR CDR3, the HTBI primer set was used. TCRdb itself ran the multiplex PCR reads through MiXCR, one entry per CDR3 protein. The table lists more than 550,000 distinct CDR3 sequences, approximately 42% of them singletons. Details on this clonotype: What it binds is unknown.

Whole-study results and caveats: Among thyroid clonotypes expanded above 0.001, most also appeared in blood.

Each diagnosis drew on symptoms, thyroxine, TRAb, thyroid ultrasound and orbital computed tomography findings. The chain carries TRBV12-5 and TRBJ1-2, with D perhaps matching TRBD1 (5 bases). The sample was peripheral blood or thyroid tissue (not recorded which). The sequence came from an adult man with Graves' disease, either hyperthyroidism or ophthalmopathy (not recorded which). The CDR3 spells CASARRDQRGAYYGYTF. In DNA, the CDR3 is TGTGCTAGTGCCCGCCGGGACCAAAGAGGGGCCTACTATGGCTACACCTTC.